This is a list of T cell receptor beta chains from one sample in a study of blood T cell repertoires in COVID-19. Measured with immunoSEQ multiplex PCR; TCRdb has only the in-frame clones, and not every one. The table has fewer than 400,000 clones, about 87% seen once. Sequenced sample: peripheral blood. The receptor set was obtained from a human donor in a cohort sampled during active COVID-19. Each CDR3 is given with its conserved first and last residue. The D gene is left open where the match is weak. The listing skips clone size in some rows; elsewhere it reads once, few, many or a size class.

J gene,D gene,V gene,clone size,CDR3 protein,CDR3 DNA
TRBJ2-1,TRBD2,TRBV29-1,NA,CSVAAEIGGAPEQFF,TGCAGCGTTGCGGCTGAAATCGGGGGGGCCCCTGAGCAGTTCTTC
TRBJ2-4,TRBD2,TRBV2,NA,CASPWRGRDIQYF,TGTGCCAGCCCCTGGCGAGGGAGGGACATTCAGTACTTC
TRBJ2-5,NA,TRBV2,NA,CASNRVGGETQYF,TGTGCCAGCAATAGGGTTGGCGGGGAGACCCAGTACTTC
TRBJ1-2,NA,TRBV7-9,NA,CASSSGVADYGYTF,TGTGCCAGCAGCTCAGGGGTGGCGGACTATGGCTACACCTTC
TRBJ1-2,NA,TRBV30,NA,CAWSVLGVPYGYTF,TGTGCCTGGAGTGTACTCGGGGTCCCCTATGGCTACACCTTC
TRBJ1-5,TRBD1,TRBV29-1,once,CSAATGGNQPQHF,TGCAGCGCAGCGACAGGGGGGAATCAGCCCCAGCATTTT
TRBJ2-7,NA,TRBV14,few,CASSHGGHYYEQYF,TGTGCCAGCAGTCACGGAGGCCACTACTACGAGCAGTACTTC
TRBJ1-1,NA,TRBV3-1/TRBV3-2,NA,CASSGGPALNTEAFF,TGTGCCAGCAGCGGGGGCCCCGCTTTAAACACTGAAGCTTTCTTT
TRBJ2-2,TRBD1,TRBV27,NA,CASSFLGGQGAGELFF,TGTGCCAGCAGTTTTTTGGGAGGACAGGGAGCCGGGGAGCTGTTTTTT
TRBJ2-1,TRBD2,TRBV7-2,few,CASSSQAGAAGEQFF,TGTGCCAGCAGCTCCCAAGCGGGAGCCGCTGGTGAGCAGTTCTTC
TRBJ2-3,TRBD2,TRBV4-2,NA,CASSQEGGGTDTQYF,TGTGCCAGCAGCCAAGAGGGGGGGGGTACAGATACGCAGTATTTT